This T cell receptor beta chain was captured by sequencing in a study of post-analysis software for immune sequencing data. Study-wide findings and caveats: Relative to controls, patients had about 5 TRBV segments at higher frequency, with TRBV5-6, TRBV5-1 and TRBV20-1 among these.

For this clonotype: No antigen is known for it. A junction end diverges from the germline sequence, so it may reflect a read error.

The CDR3 is 17 residues long. CDR1 is SGHRS and CDR2 is YFSETQ in the germline V gene. Included in the TCR beta cDNA libraries were unique molecular identifiers. From 1 to 10 million T cells, 450,000 to 550,000 cDNA molecules were obtained. MiXCR, run by TCRdb on the PCR reads, gives a single entry per CDR3 protein. The sample includes fewer than 550,000 distinct CDR3 sequences, around 36% of them seen just once. This receptor was identified in a girl aged 2-17 years with multiple sclerosis. Sequenced sample: blood. The chain employs TRBV5-1 and TRBJ2-3; TRBD2 matches at 13 bases. CDR3 residues: CAISPELAGGRADTQYF. The CDR3 bases are TGCGCCATCAGCCCGGAACTAGCGGGAGGGCGGGCAGATACGCAGTATTTT.